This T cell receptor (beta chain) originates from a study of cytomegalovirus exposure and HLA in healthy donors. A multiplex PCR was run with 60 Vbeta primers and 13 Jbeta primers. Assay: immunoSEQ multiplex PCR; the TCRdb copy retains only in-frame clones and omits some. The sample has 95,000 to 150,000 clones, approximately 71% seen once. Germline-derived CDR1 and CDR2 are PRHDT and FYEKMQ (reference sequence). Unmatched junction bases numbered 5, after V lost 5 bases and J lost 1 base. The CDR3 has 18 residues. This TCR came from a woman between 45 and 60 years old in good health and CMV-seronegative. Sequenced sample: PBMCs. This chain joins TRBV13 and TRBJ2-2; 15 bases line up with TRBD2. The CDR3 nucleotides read TGTGCCAGCAGCGTCGGGACTAGCGGGAGGAGGAACACCGGGGAGCTGTTTTTT. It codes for CASSVGTSGRRNTGELFF.